This T cell receptor (beta chain) appears in the sequencing data of a study of blood T cell repertoires in COVID-19. Assay: immunoSEQ multiplex PCR; the TCRdb copy retains only in-frame clones and omits some. Of 200,000 to 250,000 clones listed, around 90% are singletons. Clinical history reported by participants formed the basis on which cohorts were assigned. With 6 bases clipped from V and 3 bases from J, the junction kept 3 bases outside the gene matches. The CDR3 has 15 amino acids. Germline CDR1 SNHLY, CDR2 FYNNEI. V and J are TRBV2 and TRBJ2-7, with TRBD2 matching 15 bases. The origin of this receptor is a man aged 18-30 years with acute COVID-19. Sequenced input: PBMCs or T cells enriched from blood (not recorded which). The CDR3 DNA follows: TGTGCCAGCAGCGGACTAGCGGGAGGGGGCTACGAGCAGTACTTC. It encodes CASSGLAGGGYEQYF.